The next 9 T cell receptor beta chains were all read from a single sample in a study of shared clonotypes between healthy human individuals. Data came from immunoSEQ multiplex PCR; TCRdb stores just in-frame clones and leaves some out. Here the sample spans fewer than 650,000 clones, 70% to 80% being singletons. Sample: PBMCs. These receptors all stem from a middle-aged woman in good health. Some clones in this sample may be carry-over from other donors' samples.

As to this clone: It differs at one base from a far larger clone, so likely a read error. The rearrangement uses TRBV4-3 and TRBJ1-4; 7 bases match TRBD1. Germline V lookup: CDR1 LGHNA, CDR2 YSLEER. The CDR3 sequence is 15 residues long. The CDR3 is CAGSRETGKEEKLFF. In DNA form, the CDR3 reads TGCGCCGGCAGCCGAGAGACAGGGAAGGAAGAAAAACTGTTTTTT.

The CDR3 DNA reads TGCGCCAGCAGCTTGGACAGGGGTGGTGAAAAACTGTTTTTT. This codes for CASSLDRGGEKLFF. The chain is built from TRBV5-1 and TRBJ1-4, with 7 bases fitting TRBD1. V trimming: 0 bases; J trimming: 7 bases; junction bases outside the gene matches: 3. CDR3 length: 14 amino acids. The germline gives CDR1 SGHRS, CDR2 YFSETQ.

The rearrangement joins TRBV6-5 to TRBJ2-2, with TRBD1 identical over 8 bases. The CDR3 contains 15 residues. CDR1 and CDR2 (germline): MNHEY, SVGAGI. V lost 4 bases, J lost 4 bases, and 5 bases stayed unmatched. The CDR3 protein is CASSSTTGVTGELFF. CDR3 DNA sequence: TGTGCCAGCAGTTCTACGACAGGGGTCACCGGGGAGCTGTTTTTT.

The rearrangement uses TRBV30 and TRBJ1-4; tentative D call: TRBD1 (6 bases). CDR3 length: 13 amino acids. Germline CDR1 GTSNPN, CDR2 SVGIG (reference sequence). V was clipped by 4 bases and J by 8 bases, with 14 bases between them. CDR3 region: CAWTGGHGEKLFF. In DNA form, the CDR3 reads TGTGCCTGGACCGGGGGACACGGGGAAAAACTGTTTTTT. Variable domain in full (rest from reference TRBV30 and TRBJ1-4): SQTIHQWPATLVQPVGSPLSLECTVEGTSNPNLYWYRQAAGRGLQLLFYSVGIGQISSEVPQNLSASRPQDRQFILSSKKLLLSDSGFYLCAWTGGHGEKLFFGSGTQLSVL.

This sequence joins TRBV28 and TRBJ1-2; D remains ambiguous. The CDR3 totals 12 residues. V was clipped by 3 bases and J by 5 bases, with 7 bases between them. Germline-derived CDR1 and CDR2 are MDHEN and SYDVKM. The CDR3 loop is CASSFGPYGYTF. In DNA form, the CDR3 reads TGTGCCAGCAGTTTCGGGCCTTATGGCTACACCTTC.

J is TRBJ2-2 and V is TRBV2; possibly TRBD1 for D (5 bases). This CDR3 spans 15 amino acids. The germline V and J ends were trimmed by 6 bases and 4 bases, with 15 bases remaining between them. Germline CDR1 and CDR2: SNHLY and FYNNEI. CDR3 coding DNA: TGTGCCAGCAGAGGGCAGGGTGGGCGCACCGGGGAGCTGTTTTTT. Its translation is CASRGQGGRTGELFF.

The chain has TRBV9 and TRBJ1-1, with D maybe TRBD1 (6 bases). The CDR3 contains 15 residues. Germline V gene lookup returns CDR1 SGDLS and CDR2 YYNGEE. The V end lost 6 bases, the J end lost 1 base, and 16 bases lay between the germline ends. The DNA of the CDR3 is TGTGCCAGCAATAGGGACTCAGGGGAGAACACTGAAGCTTTCTTT. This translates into CASNRDSGENTEAFF.

The CDR3 region is CASSLGTSGSRTQYF. CDR3 nucleotide sequence: TGTGCCAGCAGCCTGGGGACTAGCGGATCTCGGACCCAGTACTTC. J is TRBJ2-5 and V is TRBV6-5, with 11 bases matching TRBD2. Germline CDR1 reads MNHEY; CDR2 reads SVGAGI. CDR3 length equals 15 residues. With 6 bases clipped from V and 7 bases from J, the junction kept 10 bases outside the gene matches.

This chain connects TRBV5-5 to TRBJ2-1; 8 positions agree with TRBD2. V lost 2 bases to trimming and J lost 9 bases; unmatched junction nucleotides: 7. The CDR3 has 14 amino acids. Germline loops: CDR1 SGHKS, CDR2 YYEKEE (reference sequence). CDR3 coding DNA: TGTGCCAGCAGCTTTAGCGGGACCCTCGGTGAGCAGTTCTTC. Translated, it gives CASSFSGTLGEQFF.